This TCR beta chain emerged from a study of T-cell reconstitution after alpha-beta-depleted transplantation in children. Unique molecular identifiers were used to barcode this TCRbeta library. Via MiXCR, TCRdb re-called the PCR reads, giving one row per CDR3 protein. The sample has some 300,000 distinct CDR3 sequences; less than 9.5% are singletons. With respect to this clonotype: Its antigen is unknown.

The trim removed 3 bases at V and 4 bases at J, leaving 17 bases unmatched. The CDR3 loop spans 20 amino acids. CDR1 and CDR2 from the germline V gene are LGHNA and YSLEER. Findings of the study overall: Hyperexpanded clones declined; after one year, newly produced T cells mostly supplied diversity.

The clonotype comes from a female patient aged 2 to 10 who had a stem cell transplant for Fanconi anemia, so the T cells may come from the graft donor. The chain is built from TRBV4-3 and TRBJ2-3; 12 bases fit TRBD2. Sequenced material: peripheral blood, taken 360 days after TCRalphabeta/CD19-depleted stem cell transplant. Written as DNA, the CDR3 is TGCGCCAGCAGCCAGGATCGGGCTAGCGGGGGGGTCGGGGTCTCAGATACGCAGTATTTT. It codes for CASSQDRASGGVGVSDTQYF.